Below are 24 T cell receptor beta chains sequenced from a single sample in a study of response to subunit inactivated influenza vaccine. TCRdb used MiXCR to reprocess the RT-PCR reads, holding one entry per CDR3 protein. The sample lists 490,000 or so distinct CDR3 sequences; approximately 7.7% were seen once. Here the sequenced sample was PBMCs from blood, taken roughly 24 months after vaccination. The receptor set was obtained from a man aged 50-75 years who received an inactivated influenza vaccine.

This clonotype was detected ten times or more. V usage is TRBV7-7 and J usage is TRBJ2-1; unclear D gene. This CDR3 spans 13 amino acids. V gave up 1 base and J gave up 9 bases, with 10 bases separating them. The V gene's germline CDR1 is SSHAT and CDR2 FNYEAQ (reference sequence). The CDR3 DNA follows: TGTGCCAGCAGCTTAGGGTTGTTTGGTGAGCAGTTCTTC. Translated, it gives CASSLGLFGEQFF.

In this sample, this clonotype turned up many times. This chain joins TRBV30 and TRBJ2-1; 8 bases line up with TRBD2. V lost 0 bases and J lost 1; bases outside the gene matches: 8. CDR1 is GTSNPN and CDR2 is SVGIG in the germline V gene (reference sequence). CDR3 size: 17 residues. The CDR3 is CAWSVSGGPRSYNEQFF. For the CDR3, the DNA is TGTGCCTGGAGTGTATCGGGAGGGCCCAGGTCCTACAATGAGCAGTTCTTC.

This clonotype was detected once. At one of its ends the junction is not consistent with the germline gene, which may arise from a read error. The chain employs TRBV20-1 and TRBJ1-2; D is perhaps TRBD1 (6 bases). This CDR3 is 14 amino acids long. Germline-derived CDR1 and CDR2 are DFQATT and SNEGSKA (reference sequence). The CDR3 DNA reads TGCAGTGCCATTAACTCGGGGGCGGGTTATGGCCACACCTTC. Its protein is CSAINSGAGYGHTF.

This clonotype was seen at least ten times. The chain employs TRBV3-1 and TRBJ2-3, with D tentatively TRBD2 (6 bases). The V and J ends lost 0 bases and 2 bases respectively, with 12 bases between them. The CDR3 is 16 residues long. The V gene's germline CDR1 is LGHDT and CDR2 YNNKEL (reference sequence). The CDR3 DNA sequence: TGTGCCAGCAGCCAAGAAGGACTACTATACACAGATACGCAGTATTTT. Encoded protein: CASSQEGLLYTDTQYF.

This clonotype was counted ten times or more. The chain combines TRBV20-1 with TRBJ2-7; 9 bases are shared with TRBD1. Unmatched junction bases numbered 9, after V lost 4 bases and J lost 2 bases. Germline values: CDR1 DFQATT, CDR2 SNEGSKA (reference sequence). The CDR3 sequence is 15 residues long. The CDR3 coding sequence is TGCAGTGCTACTAATCCGGGACAGGGAACCTACGAGCAGTACTTC. Protein sequence: CSATNPGQGTYEQYF.

This clonotype was counted only a few times. This chain links TRBV6-5 with TRBJ2-3; the match to TRBD1 covers 9 bases. Per germline, CDR1 MNHEY and CDR2 SVGAGI. After removal of 4 bases from V and 4 bases from J, the junction contained 3 bases not matched to a gene. The CDR3 contains 14 residues. The CDR3 is CASSSWTGADTQYF. CDR3 in DNA: TGTGCCAGCAGTTCCTGGACAGGGGCAGATACGCAGTATTTT.

This clonotype was observed a handful of times. CDR3 bases: TGTGCCAGCGCCACCAATCTGGGACCTATCGCGCGCTACACCTTC. Its protein is CASATNLGPIARYTF. The chain uses TRBV12-3 or TRBV12-4 and TRBJ1-2; D may be TRBD1 (5 bases). Between the trimmed V and J ends, which lost 8 bases and 9 bases, there was a span of 25 bases. This CDR3 comprises 15 residues.

This clonotype was seen at least ten times. The chain couples TRBV6-1 to TRBJ2-1, with 11 bases identical to TRBD2. This CDR3 contains 15 residues. Germline V gene sequence: CDR1 MNHNS, CDR2 SASEGT. The V segment lost 6 bases and the J segment 7 bases; nucleotides outside the gene matches: 8. In DNA, the CDR3 is TGTGCCAGCAGCCTTAGCGGGGGGGCTTATAATGAGCAGTTCTTC. Residues: CASSLSGGAYNEQFF.

This clonotype was seen only a few times. The rearrangement joins TRBV4-1 to TRBJ2-2; perhaps TRBD1 as D (5 bases). CDR1 and CDR2 (germline): MGHRA, YSYEKL. The V and J ends lost 4 bases and 3 bases respectively, with 9 bases between them. The CDR3 totals 14 residues. This CDR3 reads CASSPGWDTGELFF. The CDR3, as DNA: TGCGCCAGCAGCCCAGGGTGGGACACCGGGGAGCTGTTTTTT.

The chain has TRBV29-1 and TRBJ2-3, with TRBD2 identical over 11 bases. V gave up 3 bases and J gave up 6 bases; unmatched junction bases: 2. Germline V gene data show CDR1 as SQVTM and CDR2 as ANQGSEA. This CDR3 has 13 amino acids. CDR3 sequence (DNA): TGCAGCGTTGAGGTAGCGGGAGGGGATACGCAGTATTTT. Translated, it gives CSVEVAGGDTQYF.

This clonotype was seen only a few times. CDR3 DNA: TGCAGTGCTCCCGACAGGAGGAACACCGGGGAGCTGTTTTTT. This gives the protein CSAPDRRNTGELFF. The chain employs TRBV20-1 and TRBJ2-2; TRBD1 might be the D (6 bases). Germline-derived CDR1 and CDR2 are DFQATT and SNEGSKA (reference sequence). This CDR3 spans 14 amino acids. With 5 bases removed from V and 1 base from J, the gap between germline ends came to 11 bases.

This clonotype was detected only a few times. The genes are TRBV28 and TRBJ1-5, with a possible D match to TRBD1 (5 bases). The length of the CDR3 is 18 residues. Trimming removed 4 bases from V and 2 bases from J, with 21 bases in between. CDR1 MDHEN and CDR2 SYDVKM come from the germline V gene. As DNA, the CDR3 is TGTGCCAGCAGTTCCTGGAGAAGGTCCAGGGTGGGCAATCAGCCCCAGCATTTT. Its protein is CASSSWRRSRVGNQPQHF. Variable domain in full (rest from reference TRBV28 and TRBJ1-5): DVKVTQSSRYLVKRTGEKVFLECVQDMDHENMFWYRQDPGLGLRLIYFSYDVKMKEKGDIPEGYSVSREKKERFSLILESASTNQTSMYLCASSSWRRSRVGNQPQHFGDGTRLSIL.

This clonotype was seen only a few times. The rearrangement joins TRBV5-5 to TRBJ2-5; D may correspond to TRBD1 or TRBD2 (6 bases each). There are 15 residues in the CDR3. CDR1 is SGHKS, CDR2 YYEKEE, per germline (reference sequence). The V and J ends lost 4 bases and 5 bases respectively, with 18 bases between them. Here the CDR3 DNA reads TGTGCCAGCAGCCGATCGTACCAGGGGAGGGAGACCCAGTACTTC. Encoded protein: CASSRSYQGRETQYF.

The V call is TRBV6-2 or TRBV6-3, the J call TRBJ2-3; D call uncertain. The germline V gene encodes CDR1 MNHEY and CDR2 SVGEGT. The CDR3 is 15 residues long. With 5 bases removed from V and 4 bases from J, the gap between germline ends came to 16 bases. CDR3 DNA: TGTGCCAGCAGTCCCCGAAGGGCCCGGGCAGATACGCAGTATTTT. It is translated as CASSPRRARADTQYF.

The CDR3 here is CASSDGGLAGVYEQYF. CDR3 DNA sequence: TGTGCCAGCAGTGATGGGGGACTAGCGGGTGTCTACGAGCAGTACTTC. The chain employs TRBV6-1 and TRBJ2-7; 12 bases match TRBD2. The CDR3 loop spans 16 amino acids. Germline V gene sequence: CDR1 MNHNS, CDR2 SASEGT. V shed 3 bases, J shed 3 bases, and the junction held 6 bases outside the gene matches.

The sample holds many counts of this clonotype. The CDR3 spells CASSPGGAEAFF. The CDR3 DNA sequence: TGCGCCAGCAGCCCGGGAGGTGCAGAAGCTTTCTTT. The genes are TRBV5-1 and TRBJ1-1; D gene unclear. Between the trimmed V and J ends, which lost 4 bases and 8 bases, there was a span of 12 bases. CDR3 length equals 12 residues. Germline V gene sequence: CDR1 SGHRS, CDR2 YFSETQ.

Many counts were recorded for this clonotype. The chain is built from TRBV7-6 and TRBJ2-7; tentative D call: TRBD1 (5 bases). V lost 4 bases and J 7 bases, leaving 17 bases between the germline ends. Germline V lookup: CDR1 SGHVS, CDR2 FNYEAQ. This CDR3 has 14 amino acids. DNA of the CDR3: TGTGCCAGCAGCTCCAGGGATGGATCTGGGGAGCAGTACTTC. Encoded protein: CASSSRDGSGEQYF.

Many counts were recorded for this clonotype. The rearrangement uses TRBV7-9 and TRBJ1-1, with D uncertain. The ends were cut back, 8 bases at V and 4 bases at J, with 11 bases in the middle. Germline V lookup: CDR1 SEHNR, CDR2 FQNEAQ (reference sequence). The CDR3 sequence is 12 residues long. CDR3 bases: TGTGCCAGCTCCTCCGGGCGCACTGAAGCTTTCTTT. This codes for CASSSGRTEAFF.

The chain links TRBV7-6 to TRBJ1-5, with TRBD1 matching 8 bases. The CDR3 totals 18 residues. Germline assignment: CDR1 SGHVS and CDR2 FNYEAQ. V trimming: 5 bases; J trimming: 0 bases; junction bases outside the gene matches: 12. The chain's CDR3 is CASSPPDRAGYSNQPQHF. CDR3 nucleotide sequence: TGTGCCAGCAGCCCCCCGGACAGGGCGGGATATAGCAATCAGCCCCAGCATTTT.

The gene calls are TRBV6-1 and TRBJ2-1; 9 bases agree with TRBD2. With V trimmed by 7 bases and J by 9 bases, 7 bases remained unmatched. Germline assignment: CDR1 MNHNS and CDR2 SASEGT. CDR3 length: 13 amino acids. The CDR3 spells CASTLAGRGEQFF. Here the CDR3 DNA reads TGTGCCAGCACTCTAGCGGGACGAGGTGAGCAGTTCTTC.

This clonotype has just a few counts. The chain recombines TRBV14 with TRBJ1-2; D is undetermined. CDR3 size: 13 residues. Trimming removed 4 bases at V and 7 bases at J, with 13 bases between. Germline CDR1 reads SGHDN; CDR2 reads FVKESK. This chain's CDR3 is CASSLGETAGYTF. CDR3 coding DNA: TGTGCCAGCAGCCTTGGGGAGACGGCTGGCTACACCTTC.

Only a few counts were recorded for this clonotype. The CDR3 region has the DNA TGTGCCAGCAGCCCAATACTAGCGGGAGGGCCGAGAGATACGCAGTATTTT. This gives the protein CASSPILAGGPRDTQYF. The chain joins TRBV9 to TRBJ2-3, with 13 bases aligning to TRBD2. CDR1 and CDR2 from the germline V gene are SGDLS and YYNGEE. J lost 5 bases, V lost 4 bases, and 10 bases had no gene match. The CDR3 spans 17 residues.

The sample holds a few counts of this clonotype. The rearrangement uses TRBV5-5 and TRBJ1-2; the D gene is possibly TRBD1 (5 bases). Germline V lookup: CDR1 SGHKS, CDR2 YYEKEE (reference sequence). This CDR3 contains 14 residues. Trimming stripped 4 bases from V and 4 bases from J, with 14 bases between. Here the CDR3 DNA reads TGTGCCAGCAGCAAAACAGGAATAGTCTATGGCTACACCTTC. Protein sequence: CASSKTGIVYGYTF.

This chain uses TRBV6-1 with TRBJ1-1; the D gene is possibly TRBD1 (5 bases). V dropped 5 bases and J dropped 4 bases, with 14 bases sitting between them. CDR3 size: 14 residues. Per germline, CDR1 MNHNS and CDR2 SASEGT. The CDR3 nucleotides are TGTGCCAGCAGTCCGCGCAGGGAGGGCACTGAAGCTTTCTTT. Its protein is CASSPRREGTEAFF.